What follows describes a single TCR beta chain. This specimen comes from a study of T cell changes during pregnancy in multiple sclerosis. The CDR3 consists of 13 residues. Germline values: CDR1 SGDLS, CDR2 YYNGEE. V lost 0 bases to trimming and J lost 3 bases, with 3 bases between them. TCRdb's copy holds only in-frame clones and misses some; the assay was immunoSEQ multiplex PCR. The sample has under 100,000 clones; 85% to 95% are singletons. This receptor was taken from a female donor with multiple sclerosis, enrolled in a pregnancy study. The chain combines TRBV9 with TRBJ2-2; D is uncertain. Source: peripheral blood, taken in the third trimester of pregnancy. The CDR3 DNA follows: TGTGCCAGCAGCGTAGAGCACACCGGGGAGCTGTTTTTT. Translation: CASSVEHTGELFF.